This TCR beta chain came from a study of blood T cell repertoires in COVID-19. V shed 4 bases and J shed 2 bases, with 13 bases lying between them. The CDR3 is 15 residues long. Looked up from germline, CDR1 is SGHAT and CDR2 is FQDESV (reference sequence). Generated by immunoSEQ multiplex PCR, the TCRdb table keeps only in-frame clones and is missing some. Among about 270,000 clones listed, 85% to 90% were seen once. The source of this sequence is a woman under 30 who had recovered from COVID-19. The sequenced sample was PBMCs or T cells enriched from blood (not recorded which). The V and J genes are TRBV11-1 and TRBJ2-3; D not certain. CDR3: CASSSGRLYTDTQYF. The CDR3 DNA follows: TGTGCCAGCAGCTCAGGCCGGCTGTACACAGATACGCAGTATTTT.